The TCR beta chain described here comes from a study of blood T cell repertoires in COVID-19 (dated by TCRdb to 2019 to 2021). Background for the entire study: Collaborator samples came from the United States, Italy and Spain and covered acute and convalescent phases of COVID-19. The material from the prospective study consisted of cDNA or gDNA derived from T cells, B-cell-depleted T cells, or PBMCs. Deeply sampled blood TCRbeta repertoires from subjects exposed to, actively infected with, or recovered from COVID-19 were included in the dataset. The repertoires were released in a freely available public database meant as a resource for research on the immune response to SARS-CoV-2. The samples were drawn from two sources: the first 160 participants of the ongoing ImmuneRACE study, and 1,000 to 1,500 subjects contributed by 6 global collaborators. Sample metadata almost always included a de-identified subject ID, COVID-19 status, age in years and sex. HLA class I and class II types, where available, came from metadata supplied by the sample provider rather than from assay-based typing. What the study reported, not specific to this receptor: How much clinical and demographic metadata was included differed by source and by participant, and the metadata was provided uncurated.

The germline V gene provides CDR1 MDHEN and CDR2 SYDVKM. The CDR3 contains 16 residues, cysteine and phenylalanine counted. Just the 48-base CDR3 DNA is kept, in frame starting at base 1. The trim is 5 bases for V and 4 bases for J, with a gap of 18 bases between the germline ends. Regarding this clone: Which antigen it targets is not known. Base qualities are not at hand, and no much larger clone is one base apart.

Each collaborating institution followed its own protocols to collect whole blood in K2EDTA tubes. For TCRbeta analysis, collaborator samples were shipped as frozen whole blood, as isolated PBMCs, or as DNA extracted from either sample type. The immunoSEQ Assay, a bias-controlled multiplex PCR, was used to amplify TCRbeta CDR3 regions from genomic DNA. For the original study's pipeline: The number of nucleated cells in each sample was estimated by amplification of reference gene primers within the assay. To quantify the absolute abundance of each unique TCRbeta CDR3 rearrangement, sequence reads were collapsed and filtered. For each sample, productive Simpson clonality was calculated by taking the square root of Simpson's diversity index across productive rearrangements. TCRdb obtained this table from immuneACCESS and retained in-frame rearrangements with V and J assigned. These tables miss some clones; where compared with another copy, unresolved V genes account for less than half of the shortfall, and the remainder is unexplained. That table furnishes V, J and clone size, whereas the DNA furnished D and trimming. This sample is represented by tens of thousands of clones; approximately 80% of them were singletons. The leading ten clones occupy roughly 16% of the sample.

The source of this sequence is a human donor in a cohort sampled during active COVID-19. The sequencing input was peripheral blood. Here the chain combines TRBV28 and TRBJ2-1; TRBD2 might be the D gene, on 7 matching bases. The nucleotides are TGTGCCAGCAGTCCCCTTCTGGGGGGGCTGTACAATGAGCAGTTCTTC. Its translation reads: CASSPLLGGLYNEQFF.